The 3 T cell receptor beta chains below come from one sample, sequenced in a study of graft-versus-host responses after intestinal transplantation listed by TCRdb under 2021. Libraries were built with the immunoSEQ multiplex PCR assay. TCRdb took this table from immuneACCESS and kept in-frame rearrangements with V and J called. Such tables lack part of the clones; where checked against another copy, unresolved V genes explain under half of the gap, and the rest is unexplained. This sample holds fewer than 30,000 clones; around 94% were observed only once. Clones ranked in the top ten supply 0.65% to 0.8% of the sample. Source: PBMCs, taken about 70 days after intestinal transplant. Receptor source: a human patient who received an intestinal transplant, so some T cells may come from the graft donor.

J is TRBJ2-7 and V is TRBV2, with 8 bases lining up with TRBD1. Trimming took 5 bases from V and 6 from J; bases not matched to a gene: 6. Germline CDR1 and CDR2: SNHLY and FYNNEI. The length of the CDR3 is 13 residues. For the CDR3, the DNA is TGTGCCAGCAGTCCGGGACAGGTCGGCGAGCAGTACTTC. It translates to CASSPGQVGEQYF.

The genes are TRBV19 and TRBJ2-7; TRBD2 matches at 9 bases. The CDR3 length is 13 residues. Germline V lookup: CDR1 LNHDA, CDR2 SQIVND (reference sequence). The J segment lost 5 bases and the V segment lost 5 bases, leaving 4 bases of the junction unmatched. The CDR3 spells CASSGLAGNEQYF. The CDR3 DNA sequence: TGTGCCAGTAGTGGGCTAGCGGGAAACGAGCAGTACTTC.

The V call is TRBV6-5, the J call TRBJ1-2; no definite D call. Germline loops: CDR1 MNHEY, CDR2 SVGAGI. V lost 0 bases to trimming and J lost 3 bases, with 8 bases between them. The CDR3 is 14 amino acids. CDR3 protein: CASSYSTGYYGYTF. CDR3 in DNA: TGTGCCAGCAGTTACTCGACGGGCTACTATGGCTACACCTTC.